The present T cell receptor (beta chain) was sequenced within a study of sequential checkpoint blockade in melanoma. Sequencing was performed with immunoSEQ multiplex PCR; in TCRdb, only in-frame clones are kept and a portion is missing. The sample comprises 1,500 to 2,000 clones, about 23% of which are singletons, and less than 10% rests with the top ten. As for treatment: randomized to nivolumab then ipilimumab (arm A) or the reverse (arm B). DNA-damaging chemotherapy had not been given to any patient beforehand. As for this clone: Its antigen is currently unknown.

Germline V gives CDR1 SGDLS, CDR2 YYNGEE. Trimming took 0 bases from V and 1 from J, leaving 19 bases between them. There are 18 residues in the CDR3. Regarding the study as a whole: Rising tumor T-cell fraction and clonality meant about 30 times likelier benefit.

This TCR came from a human donor with melanoma. The V gene is TRBV9, the J gene TRBJ1-2; a weak D match, TRBD1 (6 bases). The input for sequencing was tumor tissue (inferred from file names), taken from a patient given nivolumab and ipilimumab in sequence. CDR3 loop: CASSVESSGANNNYGYTF. DNA for the CDR3: TGTGCCAGCAGCGTAGAAAGCTCGGGGGCCAACAATAACTATGGCTACACCTTC.